These T cell receptor beta chains were read from a single sample in a study of T cell responses to AZD1222 COVID-19 vaccine. Produced via immunoSEQ multiplex PCR; TCRdb's table is partial and in-frame only. Here the sample spans about 140,000 clones, around 87% being singletons. The material was peripheral blood, obtained on day 0 of AZD1222 vaccination. The receptor set was obtained from an adult in good health. CDR3s include the opening cysteine and the closing phenylalanine or tryptophan. Clone size, where shown, is once, few, many, or a class for clones that have expanded.

CDR3aa | j_gene | v_gene | abundance
CASSVDLQGYTEAFF | TRBJ1-1 | TRBV9 | few
CASIGDRAYEQYF | TRBJ2-7 | TRBV6-5 | -
CASSIQGNTEAFF | TRBJ1-1 | TRBV11-2 | -
CASSLLDRATYEQYF | TRBJ2-7 | TRBV5-1 | -
CASSIVEGSEGYTF | TRBJ1-2 | TRBV19 | -
CAISEVGGAGDTQYF | TRBJ2-3 | TRBV10-3 | -
CASSLVRDQPQHF | TRBJ1-5 | TRBV12-3/TRBV12-4 | -
CASSPRPGVGNTIYF | TRBJ1-3 | TRBV18 | -
CATSKDRGGNQPQHF | TRBJ1-5 | TRBV15 | -
CASSEGVNSGNTIYF | TRBJ1-3 | TRBV6-1 | -
CASSGDRGRVVTEAFF | TRBJ1-1 | TRBV5-4 | -
CASMFGRNTEAFF | TRBJ1-1 | TRBV5-1 | -
CASSEHTPSGRIYEQYF | TRBJ2-7 | TRBV25-1 | once
CASGLTGEGLETQYF | TRBJ2-5 | TRBV12-5 | -
CASSRQLAGDNEQFF | TRBJ2-1 | TRBV19 | -
CASSSWNRNYGYTF | TRBJ1-2 | TRBV7-8 | -